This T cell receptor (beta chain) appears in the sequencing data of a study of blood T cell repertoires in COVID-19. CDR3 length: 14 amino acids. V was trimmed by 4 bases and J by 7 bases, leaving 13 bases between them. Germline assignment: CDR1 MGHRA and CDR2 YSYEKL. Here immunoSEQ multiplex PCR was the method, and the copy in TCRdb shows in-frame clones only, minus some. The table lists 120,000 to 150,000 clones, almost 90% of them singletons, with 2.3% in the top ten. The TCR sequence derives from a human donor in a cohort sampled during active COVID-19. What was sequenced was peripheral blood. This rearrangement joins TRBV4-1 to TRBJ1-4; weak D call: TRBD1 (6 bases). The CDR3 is CASSPGPRGEKLFF. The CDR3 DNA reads TGCGCCAGCAGCCCCGGACCCAGGGGTGAAAAACTGTTTTTT.